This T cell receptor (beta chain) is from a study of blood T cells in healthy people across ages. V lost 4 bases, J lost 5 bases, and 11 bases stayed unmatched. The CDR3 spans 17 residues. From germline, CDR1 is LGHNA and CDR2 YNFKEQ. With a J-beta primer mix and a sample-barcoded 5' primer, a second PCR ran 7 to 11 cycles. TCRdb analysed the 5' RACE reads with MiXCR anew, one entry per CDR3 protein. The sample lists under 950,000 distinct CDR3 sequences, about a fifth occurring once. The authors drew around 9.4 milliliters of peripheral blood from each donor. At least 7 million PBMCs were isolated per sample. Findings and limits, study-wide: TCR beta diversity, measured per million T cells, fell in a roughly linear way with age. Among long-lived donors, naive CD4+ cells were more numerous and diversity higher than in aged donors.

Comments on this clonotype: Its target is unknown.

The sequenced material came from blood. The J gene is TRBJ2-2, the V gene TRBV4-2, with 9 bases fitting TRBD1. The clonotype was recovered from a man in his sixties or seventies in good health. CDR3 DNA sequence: TGTGCCAGCAGCCCGACTAGGGGACAGGGCTTGACCGGGGAGCTGTTTTTT. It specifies CASSPTRGQGLTGELFF.